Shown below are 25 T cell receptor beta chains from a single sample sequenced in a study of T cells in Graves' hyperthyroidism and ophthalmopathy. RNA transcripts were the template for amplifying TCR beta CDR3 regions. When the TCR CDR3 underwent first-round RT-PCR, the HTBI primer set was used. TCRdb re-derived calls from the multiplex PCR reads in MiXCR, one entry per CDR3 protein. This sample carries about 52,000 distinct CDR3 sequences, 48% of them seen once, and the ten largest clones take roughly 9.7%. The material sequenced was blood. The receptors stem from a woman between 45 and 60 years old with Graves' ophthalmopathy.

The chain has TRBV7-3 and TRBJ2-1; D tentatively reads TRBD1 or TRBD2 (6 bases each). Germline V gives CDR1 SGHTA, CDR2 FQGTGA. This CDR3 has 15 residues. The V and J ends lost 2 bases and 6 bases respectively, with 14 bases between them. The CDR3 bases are TGTGCCAGCAGCTTAGGGACTGGGACACCCAATGAGCAGTTCTTC. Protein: CASSLGTGTPNEQFF.

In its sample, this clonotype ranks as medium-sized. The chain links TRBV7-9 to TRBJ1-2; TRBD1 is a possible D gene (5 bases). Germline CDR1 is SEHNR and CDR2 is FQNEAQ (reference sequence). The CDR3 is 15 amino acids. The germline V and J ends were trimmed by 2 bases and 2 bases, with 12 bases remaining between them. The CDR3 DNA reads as TGTGCCAGCAGCTTACCAGGGCAAGAAAACTATGGCTACACCTTC. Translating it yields CASSLPGQENYGYTF.

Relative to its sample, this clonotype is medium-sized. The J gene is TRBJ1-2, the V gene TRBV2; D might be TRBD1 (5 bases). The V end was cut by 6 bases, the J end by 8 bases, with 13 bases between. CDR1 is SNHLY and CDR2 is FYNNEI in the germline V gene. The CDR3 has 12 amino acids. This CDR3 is CASRDNSWGYTF. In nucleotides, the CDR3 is TGTGCCAGCAGGGACAACTCCTGGGGCTACACCTTC. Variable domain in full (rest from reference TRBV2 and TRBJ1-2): EPEVTQTPSHQVTQMGQEVILRCVPISNHLYFYWYRQILGQKVEFLVSFYNNEISEKSEIFDDQFSVERPDGSNFTLKIRSTKLEDSAMYFCASRDNSWGYTFGSGTRLTVV.

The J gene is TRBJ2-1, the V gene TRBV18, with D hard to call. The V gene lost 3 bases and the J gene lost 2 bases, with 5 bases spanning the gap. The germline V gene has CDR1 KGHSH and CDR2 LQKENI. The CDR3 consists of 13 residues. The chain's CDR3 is CASSPTAYNEQFF. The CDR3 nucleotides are TGTGCCAGCTCACCGACTGCCTACAATGAGCAGTTCTTC. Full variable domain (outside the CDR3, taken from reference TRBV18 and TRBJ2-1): NAGVMQNPRHLVRRRGQEARLRCSPMKGHSHVYWYRQLPEEGLKFMVYLQKENIIDESGMPKERFSAEFPKEGPSILRIQQVVRGDSAAYFCASSPTAYNEQFFGPGTRLTVL.

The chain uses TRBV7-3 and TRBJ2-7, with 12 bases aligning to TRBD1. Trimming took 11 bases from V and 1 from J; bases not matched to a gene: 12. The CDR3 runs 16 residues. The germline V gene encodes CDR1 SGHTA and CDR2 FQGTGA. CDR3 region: CAGTGGGRALSYEQYF. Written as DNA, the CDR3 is TGTGCCGGGACAGGGGGCGGGCGGGCCCTTTCCTACGAGCAGTACTTC.

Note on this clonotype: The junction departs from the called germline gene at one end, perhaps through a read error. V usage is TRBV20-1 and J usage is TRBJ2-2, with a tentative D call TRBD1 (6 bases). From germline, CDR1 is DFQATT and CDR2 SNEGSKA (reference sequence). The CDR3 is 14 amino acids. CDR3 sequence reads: CSARDWTATGERFF. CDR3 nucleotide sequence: TGCAGTGCTAGGGATTGGACAGCCACCGGGGAGCGGTTTTTT.

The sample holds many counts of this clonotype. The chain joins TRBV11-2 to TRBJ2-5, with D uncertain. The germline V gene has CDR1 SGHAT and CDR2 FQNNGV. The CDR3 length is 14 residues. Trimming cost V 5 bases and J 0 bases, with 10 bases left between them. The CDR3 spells CASSISRYQETQYF. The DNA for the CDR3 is TGTGCCAGCAGCATCAGCCGGTACCAAGAGACCCAGTACTTC.

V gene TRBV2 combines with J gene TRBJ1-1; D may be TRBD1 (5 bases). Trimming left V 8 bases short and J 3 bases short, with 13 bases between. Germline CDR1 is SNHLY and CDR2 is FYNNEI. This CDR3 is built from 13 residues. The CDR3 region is CASPRTRDTEAFF. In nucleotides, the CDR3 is TGTGCCAGCCCTCGGACAAGGGACACTGAAGCTTTCTTT.

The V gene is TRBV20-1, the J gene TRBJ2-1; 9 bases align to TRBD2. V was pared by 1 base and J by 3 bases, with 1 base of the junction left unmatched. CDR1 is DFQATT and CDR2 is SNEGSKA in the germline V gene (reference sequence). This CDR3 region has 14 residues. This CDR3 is CSARGREGYNEQFF. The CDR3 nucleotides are TGCAGTGCTAGAGGGCGGGAGGGCTACAATGAGCAGTTCTTC.

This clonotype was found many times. The CDR3 region is CASSLLGQGSEQYF. The CDR3 nucleotides read TGTGCCAGCAGCCTCCTAGGACAGGGTTCCGAGCAGTACTTC. The V and J genes are TRBV9 and TRBJ2-7, with 8 bases matching TRBD1. Trimming at V came to 4 bases and at J to 6 bases, leaving 9 bases not matched to a gene. The CDR3 loop spans 14 amino acids. Germline loops: CDR1 SGDLS, CDR2 YYNGEE.

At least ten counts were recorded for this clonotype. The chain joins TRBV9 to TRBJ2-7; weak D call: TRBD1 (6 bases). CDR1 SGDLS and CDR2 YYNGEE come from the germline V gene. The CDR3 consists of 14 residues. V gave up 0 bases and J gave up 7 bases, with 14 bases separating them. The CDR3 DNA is TGTGCCAGCAGCGTAGCTCATTCAGGGGTTGAGCAGTACTTC. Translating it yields CASSVAHSGVEQYF.

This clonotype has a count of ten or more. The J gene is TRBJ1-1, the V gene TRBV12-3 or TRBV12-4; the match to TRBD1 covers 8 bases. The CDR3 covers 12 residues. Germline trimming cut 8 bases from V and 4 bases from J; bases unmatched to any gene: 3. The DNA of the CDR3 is TGTGCCAGCCAGGGGGCTTCCACTGAAGCTTTCTTT. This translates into CASQGASTEAFF.

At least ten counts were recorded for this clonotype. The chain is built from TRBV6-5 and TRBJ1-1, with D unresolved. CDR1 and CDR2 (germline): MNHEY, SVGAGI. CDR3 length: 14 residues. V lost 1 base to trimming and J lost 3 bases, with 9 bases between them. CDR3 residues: CASSYLIGDTEAFF. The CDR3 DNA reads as TGTGCCAGCAGTTACTTGATCGGGGACACTGAAGCTTTCTTT.

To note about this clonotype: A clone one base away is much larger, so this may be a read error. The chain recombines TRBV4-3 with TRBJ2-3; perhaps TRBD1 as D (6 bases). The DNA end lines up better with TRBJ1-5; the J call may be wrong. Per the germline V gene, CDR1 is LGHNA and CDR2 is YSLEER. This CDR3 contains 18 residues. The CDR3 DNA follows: TGCGCCAGCAGCCAAGATTGGGACACAGGGTCCCGATTTGGTACGCAGCATTTT. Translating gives CASSQDWDTGSRFGTQHF.

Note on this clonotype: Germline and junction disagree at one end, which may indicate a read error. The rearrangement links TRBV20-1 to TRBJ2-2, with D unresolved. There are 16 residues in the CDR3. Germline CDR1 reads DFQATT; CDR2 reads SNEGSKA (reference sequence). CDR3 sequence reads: CSARDRVKANIGELFF. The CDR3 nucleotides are TGTAGTGCTAGAGATCGAGTCAAAGCGAACATCGGGGAGCTGTTTTTT.

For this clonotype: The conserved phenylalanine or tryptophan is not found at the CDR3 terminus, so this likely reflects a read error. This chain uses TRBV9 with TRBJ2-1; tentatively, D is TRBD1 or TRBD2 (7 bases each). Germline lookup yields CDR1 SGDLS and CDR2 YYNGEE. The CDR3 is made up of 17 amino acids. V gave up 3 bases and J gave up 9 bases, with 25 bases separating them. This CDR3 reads CASSDPLGRGGWGEQFL. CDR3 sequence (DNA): TGTGCCAGCAGCGACCCCCTGGGCAGGGGGGGTTGGGGTGAGCAGTTCTTA.

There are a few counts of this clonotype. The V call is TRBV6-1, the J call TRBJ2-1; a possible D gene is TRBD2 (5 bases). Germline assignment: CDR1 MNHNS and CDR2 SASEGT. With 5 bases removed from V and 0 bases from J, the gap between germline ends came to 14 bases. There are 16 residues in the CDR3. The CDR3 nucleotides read TGTGCCAGCAGTCCCATCGGGGATAGCTCCTACAATGAGCAGTTCTTC. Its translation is CASSPIGDSSYNEQFF.

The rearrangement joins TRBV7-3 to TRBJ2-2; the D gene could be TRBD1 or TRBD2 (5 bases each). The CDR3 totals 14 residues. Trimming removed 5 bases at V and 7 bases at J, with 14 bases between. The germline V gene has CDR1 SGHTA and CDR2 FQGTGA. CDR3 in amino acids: CASSLGTNYGELFF. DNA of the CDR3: TGTGCCAGCAGCCTGGGGACCAATTACGGGGAGCTGTTTTTT.

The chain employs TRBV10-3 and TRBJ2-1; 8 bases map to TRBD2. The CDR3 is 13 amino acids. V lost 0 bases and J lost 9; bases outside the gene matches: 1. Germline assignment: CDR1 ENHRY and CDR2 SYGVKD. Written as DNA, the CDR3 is TGTGCCATCAGTGAGTCGCGGGGGGCTGAGCAGTTCTTC. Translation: CAISESRGAEQFF.

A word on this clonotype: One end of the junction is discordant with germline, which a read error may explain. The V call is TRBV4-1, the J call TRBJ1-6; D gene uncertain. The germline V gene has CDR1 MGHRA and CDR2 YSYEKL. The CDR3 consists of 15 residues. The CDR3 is CASRRTTSLESPLYF. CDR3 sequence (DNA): TGCGCCAGCCGGAGGACGACAAGCCTAGAATCACCCCTCTACTTT.

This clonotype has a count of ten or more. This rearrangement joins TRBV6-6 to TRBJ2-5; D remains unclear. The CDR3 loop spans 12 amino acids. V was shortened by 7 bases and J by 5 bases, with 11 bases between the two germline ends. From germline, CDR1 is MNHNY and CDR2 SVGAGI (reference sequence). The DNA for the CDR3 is TGTGCCAGCACCCCCCAAGGGGAGACCCAGTACTTC. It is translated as CASTPQGETQYF.

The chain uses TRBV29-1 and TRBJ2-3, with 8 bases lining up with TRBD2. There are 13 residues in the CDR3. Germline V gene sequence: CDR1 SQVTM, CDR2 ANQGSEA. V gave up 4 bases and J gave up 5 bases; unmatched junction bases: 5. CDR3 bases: TGCAGCGTTGCGGTTCTAGCGGGAGATACGCAGTATTTT. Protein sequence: CSVAVLAGDTQYF.

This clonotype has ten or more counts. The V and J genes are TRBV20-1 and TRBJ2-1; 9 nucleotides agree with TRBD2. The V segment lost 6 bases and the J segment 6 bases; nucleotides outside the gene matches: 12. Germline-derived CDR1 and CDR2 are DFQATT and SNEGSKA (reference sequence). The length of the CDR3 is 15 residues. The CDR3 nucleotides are TGCAGTGCGGCCTCGGCGGGGGGGCCTTCCAATGAGCAGTTCTTC. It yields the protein CSAASAGGPSNEQFF.

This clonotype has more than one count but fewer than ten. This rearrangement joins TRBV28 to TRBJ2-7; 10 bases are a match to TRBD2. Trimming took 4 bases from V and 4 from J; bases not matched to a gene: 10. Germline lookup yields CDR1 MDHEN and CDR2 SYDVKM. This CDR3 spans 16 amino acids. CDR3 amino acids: CASSSLKLAGQYEQYF. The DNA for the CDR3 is TGTGCCAGCAGTTCGCTTAAACTAGCGGGGCAATACGAGCAGTACTTC.

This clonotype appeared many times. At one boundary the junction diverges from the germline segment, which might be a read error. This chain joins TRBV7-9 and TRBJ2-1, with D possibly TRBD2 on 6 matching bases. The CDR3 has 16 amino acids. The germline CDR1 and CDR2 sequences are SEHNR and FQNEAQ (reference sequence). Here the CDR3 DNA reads TGTGCCAGCGGCTTAGTGGGTGGGAGGCTCCGCAATGAGCAGTTCTTC. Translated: CASGLVGGRLRNEQFF.